This T cell receptor (beta chain) was sequenced in a study of blood T cell repertoires in COVID-19. The germline gives CDR1 KGHSH, CDR2 LQKENI. V dropped 2 bases and J dropped 3 bases, with 10 bases sitting between them. This CDR3 spans 14 amino acids. As originally analysed: Amplification with reference gene primers provided the estimates of nucleated cell counts. Some clones are missing from TCRdb's copy, which holds only in-frame ones; the method was immunoSEQ multiplex PCR. V and J calls and clone size are given by that table; D and trimming were obtained from the DNA. The sample holds a few hundred thousand clones; about 90% are singletons and the top ten take under 2.5%. This clone appeared a single time.

Sequencing was performed on peripheral blood. The sequence derives from a woman aged 60-75 years with COVID-19, enrolled during active disease. V is TRBV18 and J is TRBJ2-5, with D maybe TRBD2 (5 bases). CDR3 DNA sequence: TGTGCCAGCTCACCAAGAGACGGGGAAGAGACCCAGTACTTC. Encoded protein: CASSPRDGEETQYF.